This section outlines one T cell receptor (beta chain) sequence together with its context. The target antigen is unknown. These data come from a study of T-cell reconstitution after alpha-beta-depleted transplantation in children. Study-level points and caveats: Fresh T-cell production supplied most of the T-cell counts and diversity seen one year after transplant. Reportedly, alpha-beta T cells present about two months post-transplant originated from several hundred expanded clones of graft origin.

The CDR3 consists of 16 residues. Germline values: CDR1 KGHDR, CDR2 SFDVKD. The ends lost 2 bases at V and 4 bases at J; junction bases unmatched: 3. Library preparation (for TCRbeta) was performed with unique molecular identifiers. TCRdb called the PCR reads again in MiXCR, with one record for every CDR3 protein. The sample contains about 310,000 distinct CDR3 sequences, around 25% of which appear only once. The material was PBMCs, mostly from graft donor cells, obtained 180 days after TCRalphabeta/CD19-depleted stem cell transplant. The chain links TRBV24-1 to TRBJ2-1; TRBD1 matches at 11 bases. This sequence was found in a male patient between 5 and 17 years old who had a stem cell transplant for acute lymphoblastic leukemia, so the T cells may come from the graft donor. This CDR3 is CATSDWTGGAYNEQFF. DNA of the CDR3: TGTGCCACCAGTGATTGGACAGGGGGCGCATACAATGAGCAGTTCTTC.